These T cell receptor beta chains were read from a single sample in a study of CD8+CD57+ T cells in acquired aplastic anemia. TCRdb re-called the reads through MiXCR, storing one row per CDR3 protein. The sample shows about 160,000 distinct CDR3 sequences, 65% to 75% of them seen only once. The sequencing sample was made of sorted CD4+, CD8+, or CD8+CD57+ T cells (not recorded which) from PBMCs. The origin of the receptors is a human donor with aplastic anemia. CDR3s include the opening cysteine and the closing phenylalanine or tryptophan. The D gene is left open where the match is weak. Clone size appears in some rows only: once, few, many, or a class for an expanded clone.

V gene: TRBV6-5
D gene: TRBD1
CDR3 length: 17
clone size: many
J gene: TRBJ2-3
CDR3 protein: CASSLIRTGGGSDTQYF
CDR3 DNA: TGTGCCAGCAGCCTCATCCGGACAGGGGGAGGATCAGATACGCAGTATTTT

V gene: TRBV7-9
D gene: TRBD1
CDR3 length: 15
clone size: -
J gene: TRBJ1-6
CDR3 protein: CASEPPGQGQSPLHF
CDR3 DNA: TGTGCCAGCGAACCTCCGGGACAGGGACAATCACCCCTCCACTTT

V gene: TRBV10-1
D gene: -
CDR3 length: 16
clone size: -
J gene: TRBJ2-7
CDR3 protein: CASSEWAGTWINEQYF
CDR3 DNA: TGCGCCAGCAGTGAGTGGGCAGGGACATGGATCAACGAGCAGTACTTC

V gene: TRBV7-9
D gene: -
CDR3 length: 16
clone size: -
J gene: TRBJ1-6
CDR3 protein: CASSLVTGFGDSPLHF
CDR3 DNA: TGTGCCAGCAGCTTAGTTACGGGCTTCGGGGATTCACCCCTCCACTTT

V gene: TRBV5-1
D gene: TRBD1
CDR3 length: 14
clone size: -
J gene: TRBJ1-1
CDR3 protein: CASSQRTGRTEAFF
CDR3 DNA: TGCGCCAGCAGTCAACGGACAGGGCGCACTGAAGCTTTCTTT

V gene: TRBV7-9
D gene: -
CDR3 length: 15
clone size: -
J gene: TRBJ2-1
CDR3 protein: CASSRGATGVDEQFF
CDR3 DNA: TGTGCCAGCTCCCGGGGGGCGACAGGGGTGGATGAGCAGTTCTTC

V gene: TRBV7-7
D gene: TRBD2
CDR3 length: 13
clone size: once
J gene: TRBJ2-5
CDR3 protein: CASSPEAGTSAYF
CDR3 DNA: TGTGCCAGCAGCCCGGAAGCCGGGACTAGCGCGTACTTC

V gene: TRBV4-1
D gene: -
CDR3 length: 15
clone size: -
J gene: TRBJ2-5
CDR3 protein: CASSPHMTEQETQYF
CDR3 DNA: TGCGCCAGCAGCCCGCACATGACAGAACAAGAGACCCAGTACTTC

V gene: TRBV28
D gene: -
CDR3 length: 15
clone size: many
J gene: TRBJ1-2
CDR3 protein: CASSSMWQADYGYTF
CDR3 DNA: TGTGCCAGCAGTTCAATGTGGCAGGCGGACTATGGCTACACCTTC

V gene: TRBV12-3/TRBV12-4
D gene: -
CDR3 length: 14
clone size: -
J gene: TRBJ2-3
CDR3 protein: CAGSFSEFTDTQYF
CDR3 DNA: TGTGCCGGCAGTTTCAGTGAGTTCACGGATACGCAGTATTTT

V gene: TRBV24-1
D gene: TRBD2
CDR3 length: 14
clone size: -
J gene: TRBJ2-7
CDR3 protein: CATSEAGNSYEQYF
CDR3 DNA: TGTGCCACCAGTGAAGCGGGGAACTCCTACGAGCAGTACTTC

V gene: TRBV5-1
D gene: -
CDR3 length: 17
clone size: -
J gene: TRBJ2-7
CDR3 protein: CASSAQGGGLSSYEQYF
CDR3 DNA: TGCGCCAGCAGCGCGCAGGGTGGGGGGCTTAGCTCCTACGAGCAGTACTTC

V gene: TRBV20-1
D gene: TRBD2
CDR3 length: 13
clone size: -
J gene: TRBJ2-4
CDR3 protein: CSAIAGDKNIQYF
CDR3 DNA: TGCAGTGCCATAGCGGGGGACAAAAACATTCAGTACTTC

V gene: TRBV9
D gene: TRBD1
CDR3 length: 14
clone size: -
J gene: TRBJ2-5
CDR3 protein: CASSVGEDRETQYF
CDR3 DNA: TGTGCCAGCAGCGTAGGAGAGGACAGGGAGACCCAGTACTTC

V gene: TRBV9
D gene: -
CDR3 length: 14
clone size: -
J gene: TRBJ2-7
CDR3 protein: CASSVEKGDYEQYF
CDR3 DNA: TGTGCCAGCAGCGTAGAGAAAGGGGACTACGAGCAGTACTTC

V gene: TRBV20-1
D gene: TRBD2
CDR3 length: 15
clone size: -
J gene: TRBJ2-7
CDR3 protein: CSATGRLAGPYEQYF
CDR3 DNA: TGCAGTGCCACCGGGAGGCTAGCGGGGCCCTACGAGCAGTACTTC

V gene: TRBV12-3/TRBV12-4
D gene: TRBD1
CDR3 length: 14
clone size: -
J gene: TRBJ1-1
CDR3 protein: CASSPGTGYTEAFF
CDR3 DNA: TGTGCCAGCAGCCCCGGGACAGGGTACACTGAAGCTTTCTTT

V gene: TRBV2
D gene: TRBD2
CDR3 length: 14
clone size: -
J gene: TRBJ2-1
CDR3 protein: CASRGSGRFGEQFF
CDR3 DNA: TGTGCCAGCAGAGGGAGCGGGAGGTTTGGTGAGCAGTTCTTC

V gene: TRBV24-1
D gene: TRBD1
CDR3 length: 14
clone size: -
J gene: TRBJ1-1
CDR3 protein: CATRGQGLNTEAFF
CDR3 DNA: TGTGCCACCAGAGGACAGGGATTGAACACTGAAGCTTTCTTT

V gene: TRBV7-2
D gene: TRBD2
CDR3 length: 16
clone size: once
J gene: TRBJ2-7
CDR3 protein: CASSPTSGKNPYEQYF
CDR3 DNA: TGTGCCAGCAGCCCGACTAGCGGGAAGAATCCCTACGAGCAGTACTTC

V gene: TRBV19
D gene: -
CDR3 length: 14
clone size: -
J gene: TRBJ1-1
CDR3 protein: CASSIDRMNTEAFF
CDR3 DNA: TGTGCCAGTAGTATAGACAGAATGAACACTGAAGCTTTCTTT

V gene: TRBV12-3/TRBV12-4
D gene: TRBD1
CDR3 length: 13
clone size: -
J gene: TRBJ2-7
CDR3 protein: CASSRSTGVEQYF
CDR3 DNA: TGTGCCAGCAGTCGCAGTACAGGGGTCGAGCAGTACTTC

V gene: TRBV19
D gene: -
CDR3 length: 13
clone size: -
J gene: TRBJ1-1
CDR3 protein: CAGSMTDNTEAFF
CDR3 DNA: TGTGCAGGTAGTATGACAGATAACACTGAAGCTTTCTTT

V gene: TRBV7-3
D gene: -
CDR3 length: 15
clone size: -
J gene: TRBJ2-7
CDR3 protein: CASGLRGEGTYEQYF
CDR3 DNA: TGTGCCAGCGGTCTTAGGGGGGAGGGAACCTACGAGCAGTACTTC